This T cell receptor (beta chain) is drawn from a study of blood T cells in healthy people across ages. In the study overall: Per every two T cells, about one barcoded beta molecule was captured by template switching. Broader study findings: TCR beta diversity, measured per million T cells, fell in a roughly linear way with age.

A few counts support this clonotype. Its antigen is undetermined. Primed by a sample-barcoded 5' primer and a J-beta primer mix, a second PCR proceeded for 7 to 11 cycles. Carrying 12 random nucleotides, a template-switch adaptor labeled each individual cDNA molecule. Each single sample gave us at least 3 million CDR3-containing paired-end reads. TCRdb recomputed calls from the 5' RACE reads with MiXCR, one row per CDR3 protein. This table holds about 1 million distinct CDR3 sequences, less than 50% found once. CDR3 length: 14 residues. Germline V lookup: CDR1 MDHEN, CDR2 SYDVKM. V lost 7 bases to trimming and J lost 10 bases, with 20 bases between them.

This chain uses TRBV28 with TRBJ1-5; the D is unclear. The sequence came from an older woman in good health. Sequencing was performed on blood. The CDR3: CASTDVTPSEPQHF. The DNA of the CDR3 is TGTGCCAGCACTGACGTGACGCCCTCAGAACCCCAGCATTTT.